One and the same sample provided the 5 T cell receptor beta chains below, sequenced in a study of T cell responses to AZD1222 COVID-19 vaccine listed by TCRdb under 2021. In light of the paper, this sample's time point label describes: baseline before first vaccination. Library creation used the immunoSEQ multiplex PCR assay. Sourced from immuneACCESS, this table was stored by TCRdb with only in-frame sequences that have V and J called. A share of the clones is absent; for the studies checked, an unresolved V gene accounts for under half, and the remainder has no known explanation. This sample holds around 80,000 clones; over 75% were observed only once. The leading ten clones occupy approximately 11% of the sample. This specimen was peripheral blood, taken on day 0 of AZD1222 vaccination. These receptors were collected from an adult in good health.

This clone was seen a few times. V is TRBV5-4 and J is TRBJ1-2; 8 bases fit TRBD1. The CDR3 is made up of 14 amino acids. V lost 4 bases to trimming and J lost 3 bases; unmatched junction nucleotides: 5. The germline V gene encodes CDR1 SGHNT and CDR2 YYREEE (reference sequence). The CDR3 region is CASSKTGGDYGYTF. The CDR3 region has the DNA TGTGCCAGCAGCAAAACAGGGGGGGACTATGGCTACACCTTC.

This clone was detected only once. This chain links TRBV4-2 with TRBJ2-7; D is possibly TRBD1 (6 bases). The CDR3 length is 13 residues. Germline loops: CDR1 LGHNA, CDR2 YNFKEQ. With 4 bases removed from V and 2 bases from J, the gap between germline ends came to 9 bases. The CDR3 DNA reads as TGTGCCAGCAGCCCCGGACAGACCTACGAGCAGTACTTC. Translating gives CASSPGQTYEQYF.

CDR3 amino acids: CASSPRLADTGELFF. CDR3 nucleotide sequence: TGTGCCAGCTCACCACGACTAGCGGACACCGGGGAGCTGTTTTTT. This chain connects TRBV18 to TRBJ2-2; 9 nucleotides match TRBD2. In germline, CDR1 is KGHSH, CDR2 LQKENI. The CDR3 runs to 15 residues. The V gene end was trimmed by 1 base and the J gene end by 3 bases; junction bases not matched to a gene: 0.

The V call is TRBV15, the J call TRBJ1-4; 7 positions match TRBD1. The germline V gene encodes CDR1 LNHNV and CDR2 YYDKDF (reference sequence). The CDR3 has 14 amino acids. V was pared by 5 bases and J by 6 bases, with 6 bases of the junction left unmatched. CDR3 sequence: CATSVGTEDEKLFF. CDR3 in DNA: TGTGCCACCAGCGTCGGGACAGAGGATGAAAAACTGTTTTTT.

This chain connects TRBV12-3 or TRBV12-4 to TRBJ2-2, with D possibly matching TRBD2 (5 bases). V lost 8 bases and J 6 bases, leaving 13 bases between the germline ends. The CDR3 runs to 13 residues. The CDR3 sequence: CASGLTAAGELFF. CDR3 sequence (DNA): TGTGCCAGCGGATTAACAGCGGCCGGGGAGCTGTTTTTT.